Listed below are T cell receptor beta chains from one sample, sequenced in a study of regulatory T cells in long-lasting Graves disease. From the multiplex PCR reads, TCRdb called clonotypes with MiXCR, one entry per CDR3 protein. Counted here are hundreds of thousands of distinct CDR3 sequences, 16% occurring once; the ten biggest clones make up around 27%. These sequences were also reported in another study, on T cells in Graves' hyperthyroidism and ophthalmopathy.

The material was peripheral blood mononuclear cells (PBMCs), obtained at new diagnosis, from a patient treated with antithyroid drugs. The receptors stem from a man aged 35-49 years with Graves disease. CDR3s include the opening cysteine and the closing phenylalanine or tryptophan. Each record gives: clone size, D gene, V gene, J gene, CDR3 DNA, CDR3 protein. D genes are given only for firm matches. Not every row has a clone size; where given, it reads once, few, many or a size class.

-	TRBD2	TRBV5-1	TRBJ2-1	TGCGTCAGCAGCTTGTCGAGCGGGGGCAATGAGCAGTTCTTC	CVSSLSSGGNEQFF
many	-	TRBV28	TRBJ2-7	TGTGCCAGCAGTTTAGGAGGGGGAGGCGAGCAGTACTTC	CASSLGGGGEQYF
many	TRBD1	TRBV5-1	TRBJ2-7	TGCGCCAGCAGCTACCTATCCGGGACAGGGATGGGGGAGCAGTACTTC	CASSYLSGTGMGEQYF
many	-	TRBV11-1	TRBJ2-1	TGTGCCAGCAGCCTGACGGGACCGACTTACTCGGAGCAGTTCTTC	CASSLTGPTYSEQFF
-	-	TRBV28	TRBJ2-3	TGTGCCAGCAGTTTACTGGGGAAAGGAGCAGATACGCAGTATTTT	CASSLLGKGADTQYF
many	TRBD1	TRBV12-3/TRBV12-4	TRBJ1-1	TGTGCCAGCACTGAGGGACAGAGCATGAACACTGAAGCTTTCTTT	CASTEGQSMNTEAFF
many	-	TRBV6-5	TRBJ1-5	TGTGCCAGCAGTTACAGTGGCAGCGCAATCAGCCCCCAGCATTTT	CASSYSGSAISPQHF
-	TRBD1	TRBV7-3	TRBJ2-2	TGTGCCAGCAGCGCTGGACAGGGGGCGGACACCGGGGAGCTGTTTTTT	CASSAGQGADTGELFF
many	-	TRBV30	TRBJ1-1	TGTGCCGGAGGGGGGGGCTTTGAAGCTTTCTTT	CAGGGGFEAFF
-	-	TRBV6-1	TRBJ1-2	TGTGCCAGCAGCACAGTTAGCTATGGCTACACCTTC	CASSTVSYGYTF
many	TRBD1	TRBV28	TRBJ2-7	TGTGCCAGCAGTTTAATGGGGGTTATCGGGACAGACGTCTCCGAGCAGTACTTC	CASSLMGVIGTDVSEQYF
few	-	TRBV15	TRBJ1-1	TGTGCCACCAGCAGAGATGAGGGGCCCACTGAAGCTTTCTTT	CATSRDEGPTEAFF
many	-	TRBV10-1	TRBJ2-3	TGCGCCAGCAGTGGACCGGGCTCAAATACGCAGTATTTT	CASSGPGSNTQYF
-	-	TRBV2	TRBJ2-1	TGTGCCAGCAGTGAAAGGGTGAAAGAGCAGTTCTTC	CASSERVKEQFF
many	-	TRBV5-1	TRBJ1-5	TGCGCCAGCAGCCGGTCTAGCAATCAGCCCCAGCATTTT	CASSRSSNQPQHF
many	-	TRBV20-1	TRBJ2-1	TGCAGGGCGGGTCGCTCCTACAATGAGCAGTTCTTC	CRAGRSYNEQFF
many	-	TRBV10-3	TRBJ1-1	TGTGCCATCAGTGAGGGGAGGGGCAGGAGGGGGTACGTTGAAGCTTTCTTT	CAISEGRGRRGYVEAFF
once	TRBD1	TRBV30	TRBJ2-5	TGTGCCTGGAGTTCAAGACGGGACAGCCAAGAGACCCAGTACTTC	CAWSSRRDSQETQYF
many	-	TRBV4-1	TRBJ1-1	TGCGCCAGCAGCCAACCCCGCCGGGGGCAGGGTCTACTACACACTGAAGCTTTCTTT	CASSQPRRGQGLLHTEAFF
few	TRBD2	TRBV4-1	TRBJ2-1	TGCGCCAGCAGCCATGACAGACTAGCGGCCTACAATAAGCAGTTCTTC	CASSHDRLAAYNKQFF
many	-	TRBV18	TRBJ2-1	TGTGCCAGCTCACCCCAGACGGAGGGGTACAATGAGCAGTTCTTC	CASSPQTEGYNEQFF
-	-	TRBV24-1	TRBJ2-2	TGTGCCACCAGTGATTCTTGGAGTTCTATGGGCCGAGGGACCGGGGAGCTGTTTTTT	CATSDSWSSMGRGTGELFF
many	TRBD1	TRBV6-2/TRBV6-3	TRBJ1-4	TGTGCCAGCAGTTACTCCCGGGACAGAGCTAATGAAAAACTGTTTTTT	CASSYSRDRANEKLFF
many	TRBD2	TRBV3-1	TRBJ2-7	TGTGCCAGCAGCCACGGCGGGGGGTCCTCCTACGAGCAGTACTTC	CASSHGGGSSYEQYF
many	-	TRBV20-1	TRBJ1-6	TGCAGTGCCCGCAGCCAGGGCGGACATTCACCCCTCCACTTT	CSARSQGGHSPLHF
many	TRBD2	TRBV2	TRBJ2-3	TGTGCCAGCACGAGGACTAGCGGGGGGGCCAGGGCAGATACGCAGTATTTT	CASTRTSGGARADTQYF
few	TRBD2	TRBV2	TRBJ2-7	TGTGCCAGCGCAACCCTTGCGGGGGGGCTGTACGAGCAGTACTTC	CASATLAGGLYEQYF
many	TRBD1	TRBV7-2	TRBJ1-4	TGTGCCAGCAGCTTCCGGACAGGGGATGAAAAACTGTTTTTT	CASSFRTGDEKLFF
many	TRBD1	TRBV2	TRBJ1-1	TGTGCCAGCACCGGAAGAGGGACAGGGGTCACTGAAGCTTTCTTT	CASTGRGTGVTEAFF
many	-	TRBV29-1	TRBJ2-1	TGCAGCGGGGCTCGGGCGTCGGTACATGAGCAGTTCTTC	CSGARASVHEQFF
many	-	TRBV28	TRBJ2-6	TGTGCCAGCAGTGCCTTTGGTCTAGCCAGCTCTGGGGCCAACGTCCTGACTTTC	CASSAFGLASSGANVLTF
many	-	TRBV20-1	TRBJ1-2	TGCAGTGCCATCGGGAACTATGGCTACACCTTC	CSAIGNYGYTF
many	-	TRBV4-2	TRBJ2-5	TGTGCCAGCAGCCAAGTGGGCAAACAAGAGACCCAGTACTTC	CASSQVGKQETQYF
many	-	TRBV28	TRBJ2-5	TGTGCCAGCGGGGACCCGGACCAAGAGACCCAGTACTTC	CASGDPDQETQYF
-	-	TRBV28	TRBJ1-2	TGTGCCAGCAGTGAGACGGGGGCTGGGTGGGGCTACACCTTC	CASSETGAGWGYTF
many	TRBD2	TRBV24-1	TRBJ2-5	TGTGCCACCAGTGATTCGAGACTAGCGGGGGAGACCCAGTACTTC	CATSDSRLAGETQYF
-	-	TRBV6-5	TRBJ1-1	TGTGCCAGCAGTTCAGGGGTCGTTCCGACTGAAGCTTTCTTT	CASSSGVVPTEAFF
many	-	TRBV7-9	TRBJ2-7	TGTGCCAGCAGCTTAGTGGCACCCTGGGAGCAGTACTTC	CASSLVAPWEQYF
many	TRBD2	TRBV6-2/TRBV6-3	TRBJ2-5	TGTGCCAGCACCAAAAGACTAGCGTTCCAAGAGACCCAGTACTTC	CASTKRLAFQETQYF
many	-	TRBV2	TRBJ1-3	TGTGCCACCACCAGGTCTGGAAACACCATATATTTT	CATTRSGNTIYF
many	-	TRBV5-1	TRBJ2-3	TGCGCCAGCAGCTTGGCGGTAGATACGCAGTATTTT	CASSLAVDTQYF
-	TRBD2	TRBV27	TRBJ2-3	TGTGCCAGCAGTACTAGACTAGCGGGGGGTACAGATACGCAGTATTTT	CASSTRLAGGTDTQYF
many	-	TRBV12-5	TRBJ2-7	TGTGCTAGCCGATCAGGGGGGGTCCGCGAGCAGTACTTC	CASRSGGVREQYF
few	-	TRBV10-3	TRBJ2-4	TGTGCCATCAGTCAGTCAAGGGGTACCGAAAACATTCAGTACTTC	CAISQSRGTENIQYF
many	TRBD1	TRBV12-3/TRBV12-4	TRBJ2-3	TGTGCCAGCAGTCCCCGGGACAGGGATCTTAATACGCAGTATTTT	CASSPRDRDLNTQYF
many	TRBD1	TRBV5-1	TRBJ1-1	TGCGCCAGCAGCCCCCGTTCGGCAGGGGGCGCGACTGAAGCTTTCTTT	CASSPRSAGGATEAFF
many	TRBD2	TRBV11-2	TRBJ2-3	TGTGCCAGCAGCTTAGAACTAGCGACAGATACGCAGTATTTT	CASSLELATDTQYF
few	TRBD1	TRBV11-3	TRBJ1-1	TGTGCCAGCAGCGCGAGAAAACAGGGGGGAGAAGCTTTCTTT	CASSARKQGGEAFF
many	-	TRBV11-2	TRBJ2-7	TGTGCCAGCAGCTCTCTGTCCCGGGGGTGGCCCTACGAGCAGTACTTC	CASSSLSRGWPYEQYF
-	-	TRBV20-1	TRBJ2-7	TGCAGTGCTAGAGATTGGCGGGGTGGCTACGAGCAGTACTTC	CSARDWRGGYEQYF
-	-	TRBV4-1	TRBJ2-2	TGCGCCAGCAGCCAAGAGGGGGAGAGCGCGAACACCGGGGAGCTGTTTTTT	CASSQEGESANTGELFF
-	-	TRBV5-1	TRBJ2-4	TGCGCCAGCAGCTTGGACAGGCTCAAAAACATTCAGTACTTC	CASSLDRLKNIQYF
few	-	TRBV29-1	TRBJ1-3	TGCAGCGTTGTTCCAAGCTCTGGAAACACCATATATTTT	CSVVPSSGNTIYF
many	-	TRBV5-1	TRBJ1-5	TGCGCCAGCAGCTTGACTGGGAGTCCCCAGCATTTT	CASSLTGSPQHF
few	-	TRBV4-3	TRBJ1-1	TGCGCCAGCAGCCAGGGGATAGGCGACCACACTGAAGCTTTCTTT	CASSQGIGDHTEAFF
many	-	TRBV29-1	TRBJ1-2	TGCAGCGTTGAAGAACCAGGGCAGAGCTACACCTTC	CSVEEPGQSYTF
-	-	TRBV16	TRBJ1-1	TGTGCCAGCAGCTCCCGGACCACTGAAGCTTTCTTT	CASSSRTTEAFF
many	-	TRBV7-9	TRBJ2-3	TGTGCCAGCAGCGTTCCGGGCCAAGGGACAGATACGCAGTATTTT	CASSVPGQGTDTQYF